The 7 T cell receptor beta chains given below trace back to one sample, sequenced in a study of cytomegalovirus exposure and HLA in healthy donors. Libraries were prepared by immunoSEQ multiplex PCR; TCRdb keeps only in-frame clonotypes and omits some of them. This table has 160,000 or so clones, roughly 86% appearing once. The sample taken for sequencing was PBMCs. These receptors came from a young man in good health and CMV-seropositive.

V usage is TRBV6-1 and J usage is TRBJ2-2; 8 positions agree with TRBD2. The CDR3 has 13 amino acids. Germline values: CDR1 MNHNS, CDR2 SASEGT. The V and J ends lost 11 bases and 4 bases, in that order; junction bases with no gene match: 6. The chain's CDR3 is CAGAGGATGELFF. CDR3 nucleotides: TGTGCCGGGGCCGGGGGGGCCACCGGGGAGCTGTTTTTT.

The chain uses TRBV7-2 and TRBJ2-7; 8 bases match TRBD2. CDR1 is SGHTA and CDR2 is FQGNSA in the germline V gene. The CDR3 totals 15 residues. Trimming at V came to 4 bases and at J to 1 base, leaving 6 bases not matched to a gene. In nucleotides, the CDR3 is TGTGCCAGCAGCTGGAGCGGGAGAGGGTCCTACGAGCAGTACTTC. It specifies CASSWSGRGSYEQYF.

The genes are TRBV29-1 and TRBJ2-7; D possibly corresponds to TRBD1 (7 bases). The germline gives CDR1 SQVTM, CDR2 ANQGSEA. The CDR3 length is 14 residues. V shed 5 bases and J shed 6 bases, with 20 bases lying between them. CDR3 sequence: CSVIGGTAAFEQYF. The CDR3 DNA is TGCAGCGTTATAGGAGGGACAGCAGCCTTCGAGCAGTACTTC.

This chain connects TRBV7-9 to TRBJ2-3; D uncertain. Germline values: CDR1 SEHNR, CDR2 FQNEAQ (reference sequence). V was cut by 1 base and J by 2 bases, with 4 bases left in between. CDR3 length equals 13 residues. The DNA of the CDR3 is TGTGCCAGCAGCTTAGTAGTCACAGATACGCAGTATTTT. Residues: CASSLVVTDTQYF.

The V and J genes are TRBV19 and TRBJ2-1; perhaps TRBD2 as D (5 bases). Per germline, CDR1 LNHDA and CDR2 SQIVND (reference sequence). The ends were cut back, 2 bases at V and 1 base at J, with 15 bases in the middle. CDR3 length equals 17 residues. The CDR3 reads CASSILAGGGSYNEQFF. As DNA, the CDR3 is TGTGCCAGTAGTATACTTGCGGGCGGTGGGTCCTACAATGAGCAGTTCTTC.

The V gene is TRBV5-5, the J gene TRBJ2-7; 9 nucleotides match TRBD1. V gave up 0 bases and J gave up 1 base; unmatched junction bases: 5. Per germline, CDR1 SGHKS and CDR2 YYEKEE (reference sequence). This CDR3 has 16 amino acids. Written as DNA, the CDR3 is TGTGCCAGCAGCTTGGGGGGACAGGGAAGATCCTACGAGCAGTACTTC. This translates into CASSLGGQGRSYEQYF.

The rearrangement joins TRBV4-1 to TRBJ2-1; TRBD1 aligns across 9 bases. CDR3 size: 15 residues. Germline V gene data show CDR1 as MGHRA and CDR2 as YSYEKL. Trimming cost V 1 base and J 3 bases; bases outside gene matches: 1. The CDR3 loop reads CASSQGDRDYNEQFF. The CDR3 DNA follows: TGCGCCAGCAGCCAAGGGGACAGGGACTACAATGAGCAGTTCTTC.